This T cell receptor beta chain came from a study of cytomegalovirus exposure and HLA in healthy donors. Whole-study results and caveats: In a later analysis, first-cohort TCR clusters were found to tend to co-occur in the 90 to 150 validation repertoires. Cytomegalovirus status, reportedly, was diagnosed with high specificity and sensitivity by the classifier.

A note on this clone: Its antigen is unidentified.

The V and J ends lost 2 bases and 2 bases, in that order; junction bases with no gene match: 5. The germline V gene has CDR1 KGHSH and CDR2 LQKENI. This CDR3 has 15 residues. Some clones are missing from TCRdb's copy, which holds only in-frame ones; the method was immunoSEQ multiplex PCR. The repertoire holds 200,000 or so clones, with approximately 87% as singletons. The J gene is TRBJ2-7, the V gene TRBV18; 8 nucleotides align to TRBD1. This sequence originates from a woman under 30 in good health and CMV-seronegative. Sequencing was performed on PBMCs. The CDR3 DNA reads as TGTGCCAGCTCACCAGAGGACAGGGCAACCTACGAGCAGTACTTC. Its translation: CASSPEDRATYEQYF. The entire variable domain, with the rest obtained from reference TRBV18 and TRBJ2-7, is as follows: NAGVMQNPRHLVRRRGQEARLRCSPMKGHSHVYWYRQLPEEGLKFMVYLQKENIIDESGMPKERFSAEFPKEGPSILRIQQVVRGDSAAYFCASSPEDRATYEQYFGPGTRLTVT.